Listed here are 17 T cell receptor beta chains from one sample, sequenced in a study of early T cells in non-severe SARS-CoV-2 infection. Via MiXCR, TCRdb re-called the 5' RACE reads, giving one row per CDR3 protein. The data contain about 77,000 distinct CDR3 sequences, 8.5% to 10% of them singletons. Input material: whole blood. The receptors were gathered from an adult who was a healthcare worker with PCR-confirmed SARS-CoV-2 infection or an uninfected control (not recorded which).

The table lists this clonotype with many counts. This chain joins TRBV7-2 and TRBJ1-2; no reliable D call. The CDR3 runs to 11 residues. Germline V CDR1 and CDR2: SGHTA, FQGNSA. Trimming took off 4 bases at V and 2 bases at J, with 2 bases between the two ends. Here the CDR3 DNA reads TGTGCCAGCAGCTCCAACTATGGCTACACCTTC. This codes for CASSSNYGYTF.

This clonotype came up many times. The chain recombines TRBV5-1 with TRBJ2-3; a possible D gene is TRBD1 (6 bases). The CDR3 loop spans 14 amino acids. The ends were cut back, 1 base at V and 3 bases at J, with 9 bases in the middle. CDR1 and CDR2 (germline): SGHRS, YFSETQ. The CDR3 sequence: CASSLSQGTDTQYF. The CDR3 DNA reads as TGCGCCAGCAGCTTGTCCCAGGGGACAGATACGCAGTATTTT.

The chain recombines TRBV10-3 with TRBJ2-2; 9 bases match TRBD2. J lost 6 bases, V lost 10 bases, and 12 bases had no gene match. There are 15 residues in the CDR3. Germline V CDR1 and CDR2: ENHRY, SYGVKD. CDR3 region: CATGTSRGGAGELFF. The CDR3 DNA sequence: TGTGCCACGGGGACTAGCAGAGGGGGCGCCGGGGAGCTGTTTTTT.

The table lists this clonotype with a few counts. The chain links TRBV7-9 to TRBJ2-7; perhaps TRBD2 as D (5 bases). CDR1 SEHNR and CDR2 FQNEAQ come from the germline V gene (reference sequence). The CDR3 contains 13 residues. V shed 4 bases and J shed 5 bases, with 12 bases lying between them. DNA for the CDR3: TGTGCCAGCAGCTCGTCGGGGTCGAACGAGCAGTACTTC. Amino acid sequence: CASSSSGSNEQYF.

This clonotype was seen only once. J is TRBJ2-1 and V is TRBV7-2; 7 positions match TRBD2. The CDR3 extends over 15 amino acids. V dropped 5 bases and J dropped 9; count of bases not matched to a gene: 13. Germline V gene sequence: CDR1 SGHTA, CDR2 FQGNSA. The DNA for the CDR3 is TGTGCCAGCAGCGTATCAATTGGGAGGGCCGTTGAGCAGTTCTTC. As protein: CASSVSIGRAVEQFF.

This chain joins TRBV20-1 and TRBJ1-1; perhaps TRBD1 as D (5 bases). Per the germline V gene, CDR1 is DFQATT and CDR2 is SNEGSKA (reference sequence). V was clipped by 4 bases and J by 3 bases, with 12 bases between them. The CDR3 has 13 residues. The CDR3 spells CSAKDTRDTEAFF. CDR3 DNA: TGCAGTGCTAAGGACACAAGGGACACTGAAGCTTTCTTT.

This clonotype turned up a few times. The chain recombines TRBV28 with TRBJ2-6; no clear D. V gave up 2 bases and J gave up 2 bases, with 10 bases separating them. Germline loops: CDR1 MDHEN, CDR2 SYDVKM. The CDR3 covers 16 residues. The CDR3 reads CASSLGSGPGANVLTF. CDR3 in DNA: TGTGCCAGCAGTTTAGGTTCAGGTCCTGGGGCCAACGTCCTGACTTTC. The entire variable domain, with the rest obtained from reference TRBV28 and TRBJ2-6, is as follows: DVKVTQSSRYLVKRTGEKVFLECVQDMDHENMFWYRQDPGLGLRLIYFSYDVKMKEKGDIPEGYSVSREKKERFSLILESASTNQTSMYLCASSLGSGPGANVLTFGAGSRLTVL.

The table lists this clonotype with many counts. The V and J genes are TRBV27 and TRBJ1-1, with 8 nucleotides matching TRBD1. The CDR3 contains 14 residues. The junction had 1 base not matched to a gene; V was cut back by 3 bases and J by 1 base. The germline gives CDR1 MNHEY, CDR2 SMNVEV (reference sequence). DNA for the CDR3: TGTGCCAGCAGTTTCAGGGGGCCGAACACTGAAGCTTTCTTT. This translates into CASSFRGPNTEAFF.

This clonotype came up many times. V and J are TRBV20-1 and TRBJ2-7; D possibly matches TRBD1 or TRBD2 (5 bases each). Germline-derived CDR1 and CDR2 are DFQATT and SNEGSKA (reference sequence). The CDR3 covers 13 residues. CDR3 loop: CGILRGSAAEQYF. The CDR3 DNA reads TGCGGAATACTACGGGGCTCTGCGGCCGAGCAGTACTTC.

This clonotype came up many times. The chain couples TRBV7-9 to TRBJ2-5, with D unresolved. V lost 3 bases and J 1 base, leaving 9 bases between the germline ends. Germline CDR1 SEHNR, CDR2 FQNEAQ (reference sequence). The CDR3 runs 14 residues. The CDR3 region is CASSFAASQETQYF. CDR3 sequence (DNA): TGTGCCAGCAGCTTTGCTGCCAGCCAAGAGACCCAGTACTTC.

Many counts were recorded for this clonotype. The rearrangement links TRBV3-1 to TRBJ2-7; a weak D match, TRBD1 (6 bases). Trimming removed 1 base from V and 6 bases from J, with 10 bases in between. The CDR3 length is 13 residues. The V gene's germline CDR1 is LGHDT and CDR2 YNNKEL (reference sequence). CDR3 bases: TGTGCCAGCAGCCAAGCGGCAGGGGCCGAGCAGTACTTC. It is translated as CASSQAAGAEQYF.

Many counts were recorded for this clonotype. The chain uses TRBV5-1 and TRBJ2-7; D possibly corresponds to TRBD1 (6 bases). Trimming shortened V by 0 bases and J by 5 bases, and 12 bases separated the two germline ends. The CDR3 has 14 residues. The germline CDR1 and CDR2 sequences are SGHRS and YFSETQ. The CDR3 DNA reads TGCGCCAGCAGCTTGGAAACAGGGCGGGACGAGCAGTACTTC. Its translation: CASSLETGRDEQYF.

This clonotype has only a few counts. The chain couples TRBV20-1 to TRBJ1-1; D possibly corresponds to TRBD1 (5 bases). Germline lookup yields CDR1 DFQATT and CDR2 SNEGSKA (reference sequence). CDR3 length equals 13 residues. The CDR3 DNA reads TGCAGCCCTCTACAGGCATCTTACACTGAAGCTTTCTTT. Translating gives CSPLQASYTEAFF.

This clonotype was found a few times. V is TRBV27 and J is TRBJ2-1, with 9 bases lining up with TRBD1. Germline V gives CDR1 MNHEY, CDR2 SMNVEV (reference sequence). The V gene end was trimmed by 7 bases and the J gene end by 3 bases; junction bases not matched to a gene: 7. The CDR3 spans 15 residues. Here the CDR3 reads CASTDNRGLYNEQFF. For the CDR3, the DNA is TGTGCCAGCACCGATAACAGGGGGCTCTACAATGAGCAGTTCTTC.

The rearrangement joins TRBV5-1 to TRBJ2-7; unclear D gene. Between the trimmed V and J ends, which lost 4 bases and 1 base, there was a span of 9 bases. Germline V gene data show CDR1 as SGHRS and CDR2 as YFSETQ. This CDR3 has 13 amino acids. Here the CDR3 reads CASSGERSYEQYF. Here the CDR3 DNA reads TGCGCCAGCAGCGGAGAACGGTCCTACGAGCAGTACTTC.

Note on this clonotype: It may be a read error: a sequence one base away is much more abundant. This chain uses TRBV7-9 with TRBJ2-4, with a possible D match to TRBD2 (6 bases). Trimming shortened V by 5 bases and J by 11 bases, and 19 bases separated the two germline ends. Germline V lookup: CDR1 SEHNR, CDR2 FQNEAQ (reference sequence). CDR3 length: 14 amino acids. Here the CDR3 DNA reads TGTGCCAGCAGCCCATTATCGGGGGAAAGCGTTCAGTACTTC. It translates to CASSPLSGESVQYF.

This clonotype was counted many times. The chain has TRBV10-3 and TRBJ1-1, with D unclear. There are 13 residues in the CDR3. V was shortened by 7 bases and J by 1 base, with 10 bases between the two germline ends. CDR1 is ENHRY and CDR2 is SYGVKD in the germline V gene. The CDR3 nucleotides are TGTGCCATCACTCCGAGTGGGAACACTGAAGCTTTCTTT. This codes for CAITPSGNTEAFF.